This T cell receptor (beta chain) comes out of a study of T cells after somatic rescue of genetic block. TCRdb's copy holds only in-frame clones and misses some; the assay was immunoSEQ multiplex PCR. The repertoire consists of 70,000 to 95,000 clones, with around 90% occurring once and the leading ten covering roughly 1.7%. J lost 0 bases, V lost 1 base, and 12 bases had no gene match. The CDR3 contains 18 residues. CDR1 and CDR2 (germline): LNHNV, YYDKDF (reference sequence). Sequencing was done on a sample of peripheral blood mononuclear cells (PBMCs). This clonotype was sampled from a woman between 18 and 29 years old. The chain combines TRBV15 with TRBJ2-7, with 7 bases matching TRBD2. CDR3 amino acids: CATSRGVAGGGISYEQYF. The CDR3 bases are TGTGCCACCAGCAGAGGAGTAGCGGGTGGGGGGATCTCCTACGAGCAGTACTTC.